This entry concerns a single T cell receptor beta chain. The antigen remains unidentified. In the sorted-subset replicate PCRs, roughly 210 ng DNA, 29,000 or so T cell genomes, was used. Per the original data handling: Filtering differed for immunoSEQ, which gave only junction sequences without quality scores. Assay: immunoSEQ multiplex PCR; the TCRdb copy retains only in-frame clones and omits some. Clone size and V and J calls were adopted from that table, with D and trimming inferred from the DNA. The data hold a few million clones, with approximately 90% observed a single time. This entry belongs to a study of shared clonotypes between healthy human individuals. The V gene end was trimmed by 6 bases and the J gene end by 5 bases; junction bases not matched to a gene: 7. This CDR3 comprises 14 residues. CDR1 and CDR2 (germline): ENHRY, SYGVKD. Study results and limitations: When compared with the clonotypes that were shared by all four sorted-subset donors, the non-shared clonotypes turned out to have lower generation probabilities. Estimated clonotype richness was generally higher in naive than memory subsets.

The specimen sequenced was naive CD4+ T cells sorted from blood. Subset denoted: CD45RA+ positively selected. The chain links TRBV10-3 to TRBJ1-2; 9 nucleotides line up with TRBD1. This TCR was sampled from a man aged 18 to 35 in good health. The chain's CDR3 is CAIRAQGAEYGYTF. CDR3 coding DNA: TGTGCCATCAGGGCACAGGGGGCTGAGTATGGCTACACCTTC.